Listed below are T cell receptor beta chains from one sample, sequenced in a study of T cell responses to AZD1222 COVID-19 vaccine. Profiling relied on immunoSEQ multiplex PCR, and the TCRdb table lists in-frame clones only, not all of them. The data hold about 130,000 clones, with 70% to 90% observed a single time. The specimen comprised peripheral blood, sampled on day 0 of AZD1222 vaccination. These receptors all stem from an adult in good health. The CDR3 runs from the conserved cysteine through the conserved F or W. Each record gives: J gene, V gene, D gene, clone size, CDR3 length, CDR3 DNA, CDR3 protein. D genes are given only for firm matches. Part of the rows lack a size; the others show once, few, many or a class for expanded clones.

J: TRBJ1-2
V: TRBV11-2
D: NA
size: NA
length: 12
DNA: TGTGCCAGCAGCCCCGCCGGAGCTGGCTACACCTTC
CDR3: CASSPAGAGYTF

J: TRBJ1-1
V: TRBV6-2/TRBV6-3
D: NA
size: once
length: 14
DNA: TGTGCCAGCAGTTACGAGGTAATGAACACTGAAGCTTTCTTT
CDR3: CASSYEVMNTEAFF

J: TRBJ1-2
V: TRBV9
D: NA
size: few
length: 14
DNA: TGTGCCAGCAGCGCTAACAGGGCTGGCTATGGCTACACCTTC
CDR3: CASSANRAGYGYTF

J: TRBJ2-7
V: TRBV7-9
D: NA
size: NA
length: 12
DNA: TGTGCCAGCAGCGGACGCTCCTACGAGCAGTACTTC
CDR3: CASSGRSYEQYF

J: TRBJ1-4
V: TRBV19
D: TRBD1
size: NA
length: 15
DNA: TGTGCCAGTAGTTCTCCGGGACAGGGAAATGAAAAACTGTTTTTT
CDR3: CASSSPGQGNEKLFF

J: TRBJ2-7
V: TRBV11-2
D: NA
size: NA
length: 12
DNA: TGTGCCAGCAGCCCTAGCTCCTACGAGCAGTACTTC
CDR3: CASSPSSYEQYF

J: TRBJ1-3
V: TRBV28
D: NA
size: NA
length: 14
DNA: TGTGCCAGCAGAACAGCGATCAGTGGAAACACCATATATTTT
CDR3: CASRTAISGNTIYF

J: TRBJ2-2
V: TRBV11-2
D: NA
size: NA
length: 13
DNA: TGTGCCAGCAGCCCCCTATACACCGGGGAGCTGTTTTTT
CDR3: CASSPLYTGELFF

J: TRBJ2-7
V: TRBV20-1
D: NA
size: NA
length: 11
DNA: TGCAGCCGACGGGCGGGCCACGAGCAGTACTTC
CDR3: CSRRAGHEQYF

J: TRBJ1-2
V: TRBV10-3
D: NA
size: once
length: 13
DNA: TGTGCCATCAGCCCTGACAGGTACTATGGCTACACCTTC
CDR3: CAISPDRYYGYTF

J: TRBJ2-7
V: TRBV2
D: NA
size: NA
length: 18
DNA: TGTGCCAGCTGGGACAGGGGGAGGACTAGCGGGGTCCCACTTGGGCAGTACTTC
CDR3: CASWDRGRTSGVPLGQYF

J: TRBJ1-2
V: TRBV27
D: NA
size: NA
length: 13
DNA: TGTGCCAGCAGTCCGCAGGGTCCGTTTGGCTACACCTTC
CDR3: CASSPQGPFGYTF

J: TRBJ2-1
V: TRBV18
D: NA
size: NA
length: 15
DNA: TGTGCCAGCTCACCAATGGTGAGCTCCTACAATGAGCAGTTCTTC
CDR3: CASSPMVSSYNEQFF

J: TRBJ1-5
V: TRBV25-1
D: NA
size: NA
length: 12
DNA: TGTGCCAGCAGTGCCAGTGGTCCGCCCCAGCATTTT
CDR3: CASSASGPPQHF

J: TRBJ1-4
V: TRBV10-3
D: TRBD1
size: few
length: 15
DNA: TGTGCCATCAGTAAGACCGGGACAGCTAATGAAAAACTGTTTTTT
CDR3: CAISKTGTANEKLFF

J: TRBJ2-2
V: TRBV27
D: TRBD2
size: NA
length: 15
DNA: TGTGCCAGCAGGCTAGCGGGTGGGAACACCGGGGAGCTGTTTTTT
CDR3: CASRLAGGNTGELFF

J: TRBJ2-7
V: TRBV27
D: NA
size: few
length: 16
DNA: TGTGCCAGACTCACAGGTGATTCGATTTGGAACTACGAGCAGTACTTC
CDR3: CARLTGDSIWNYEQYF

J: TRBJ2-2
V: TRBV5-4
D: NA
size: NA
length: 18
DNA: TGTGCCAGCAGCTTGGTATTAGTGTCAGGCTACGCGACCGGGGAGCTGTTTTTT
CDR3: CASSLVLVSGYATGELFF

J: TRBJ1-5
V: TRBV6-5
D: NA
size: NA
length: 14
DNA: TGTGCCAGCAGTAGGAGTGGGTTGGGTCAGCCCCAGCATTTT
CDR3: CASSRSGLGQPQHF

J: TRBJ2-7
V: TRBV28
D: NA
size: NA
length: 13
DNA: TGTGCCAGCAGCCCCCCTACTACCTACGAGCAGTACTTC
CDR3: CASSPPTTYEQYF

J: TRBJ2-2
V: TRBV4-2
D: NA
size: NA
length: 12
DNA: TGTGCCAGCAGCCTCTCCACCGGGGAGCTGTTTTTT
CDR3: CASSLSTGELFF

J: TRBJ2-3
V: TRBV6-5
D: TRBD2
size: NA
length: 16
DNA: TGTGCCAGCAGTTACGTGGGACTAGCGGGCACAGATACGCAGTATTTT
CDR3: CASSYVGLAGTDTQYF

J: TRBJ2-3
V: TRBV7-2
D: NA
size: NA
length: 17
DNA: TGTGCCAGCAGCTCGATTAAGACTGGTGTCCTCACAGATACGCAGTATTTT
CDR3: CASSSIKTGVLTDTQYF

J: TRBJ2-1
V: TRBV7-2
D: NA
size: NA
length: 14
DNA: TGTGCCAGCAGCTTAAACGGGGATTTAGGGGAGCAGTTCTTC
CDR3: CASSLNGDLGEQFF